This T cell receptor beta chain came from a study of OX40 agonist ivuxolimab in advanced cancers. Study observations and caveats: Dose levels from 0.1 to 3.0 mg/kg saw CD4+ and CD8+ blood T cells expand clonally by week 6. Normalized expansion of T-cell clones was also low for some nonresponders.

This clone turned up a few times. Its antigen is unidentified. CDR3 length: 13 residues. Trimming took 6 bases from V and 1 from J, leaving 9 bases between them. Germline CDR1 and CDR2: KGHSH and LQKENI. TCRdb's table, derived via immunoSEQ multiplex PCR, lists solely in-frame clones and lacks some. The sample holds about 20,000 clones, about 88% seen once. The source was CD4+ or CD8+ T cells sorted from blood, collected in a trial of the OX40 agonist ivuxolimab. This TCR was sampled from an adult with an advanced solid tumor such as melanoma, head and neck, liver or kidney cancer. The rearrangement links TRBV18 to TRBJ2-5; D is unresolved. The CDR3, as DNA: TGTGCCAGCTCTATATCGGGCCAAGAGACCCAGTACTTC. Translation gives CASSISGQETQYF.